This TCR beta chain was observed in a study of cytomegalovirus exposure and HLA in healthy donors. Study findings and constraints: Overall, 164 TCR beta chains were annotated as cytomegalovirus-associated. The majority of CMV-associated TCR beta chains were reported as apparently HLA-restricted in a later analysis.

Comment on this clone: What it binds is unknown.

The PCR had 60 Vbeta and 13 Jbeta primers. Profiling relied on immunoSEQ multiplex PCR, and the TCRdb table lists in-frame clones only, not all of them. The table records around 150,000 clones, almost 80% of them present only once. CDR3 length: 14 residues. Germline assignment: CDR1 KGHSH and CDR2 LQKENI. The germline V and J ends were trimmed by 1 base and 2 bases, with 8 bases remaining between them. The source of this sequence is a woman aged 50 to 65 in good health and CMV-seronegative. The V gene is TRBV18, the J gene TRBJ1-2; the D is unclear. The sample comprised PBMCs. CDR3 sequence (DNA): TGTGCCAGCTCACCACTAGAGGGAAACTATGGCTACACCTTC. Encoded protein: CASSPLEGNYGYTF. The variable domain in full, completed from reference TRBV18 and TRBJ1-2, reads NAGVMQNPRHLVRRRGQEARLRCSPMKGHSHVYWYRQLPEEGLKFMVYLQKENIIDESGMPKERFSAEFPKEGPSILRIQQVVRGDSAAYFCASSPLEGNYGYTFGSGTRLTVV.